A selection of T cell receptor beta chains follows, all from one sample in a study of blood T cell repertoires in COVID-19. Generated by immunoSEQ multiplex PCR, the TCRdb table keeps only in-frame clones and is missing some. The table records some 150,000 clones, 86% of them present only once. Material for sequencing was PBMCs or T cells enriched from blood (not recorded which). The receptor source for this set is a man aged 45-60 years who had recovered from COVID-19. Each CDR3 is given with its conserved first and last residue. Each record gives: V gene, D gene, J gene, CDR3 protein. D genes are given only for firm matches.

v_call: TRBV5-5
d_call: NA
j_call: TRBJ1-2
cdr3_aa: CASSLAGHYGYTF

v_call: TRBV5-5
d_call: NA
j_call: TRBJ1-4
cdr3_aa: CASSLGQNTNEKLFF

v_call: TRBV7-2
d_call: NA
j_call: TRBJ2-1
cdr3_aa: CASSPGLGYNEQFF

v_call: TRBV6-2/TRBV6-3
d_call: NA
j_call: TRBJ1-1
cdr3_aa: CASSPRGNTEAFF

v_call: TRBV6-2/TRBV6-3
d_call: NA
j_call: TRBJ1-1
cdr3_aa: CASSYNGRGADTEAFF

v_call: TRBV5-4
d_call: TRBD1
j_call: TRBJ2-5
cdr3_aa: CASSLVGQRQETQYF

v_call: TRBV12-3/TRBV12-4
d_call: TRBD1
j_call: TRBJ1-1
cdr3_aa: CASSLTGPTEAFF

v_call: TRBV15
d_call: NA
j_call: TRBJ1-6
cdr3_aa: CATNGDYNSPLHF

v_call: TRBV18
d_call: NA
j_call: TRBJ1-1
cdr3_aa: CASSPGQGKGTEAFF

v_call: TRBV7-2
d_call: NA
j_call: TRBJ1-1
cdr3_aa: CASSPHYSGSEAFF

v_call: TRBV11-2
d_call: NA
j_call: TRBJ1-1
cdr3_aa: CASSLVTDTEAFF

v_call: TRBV19
d_call: TRBD1
j_call: TRBJ1-2
cdr3_aa: CASSIGGGGSYGYTF

v_call: TRBV9
d_call: NA
j_call: TRBJ2-3
cdr3_aa: CASSVTGAGTQYF

v_call: TRBV7-2
d_call: TRBD1
j_call: TRBJ1-1
cdr3_aa: CASSPVRLGTGGSGTEAFF

v_call: TRBV27
d_call: NA
j_call: TRBJ2-1
cdr3_aa: CASSTWGGANNEQFF

v_call: TRBV7-6
d_call: NA
j_call: TRBJ1-5
cdr3_aa: CASSLFENSNQPQHF

v_call: TRBV6-2/TRBV6-3
d_call: TRBD2
j_call: TRBJ2-1
cdr3_aa: CASSYSRLAGIDEQFF

v_call: TRBV30
d_call: NA
j_call: TRBJ1-4
cdr3_aa: CAWSVGLRLFF

v_call: TRBV7-2
d_call: NA
j_call: TRBJ1-2
cdr3_aa: CASSLGGSGGQSDGYTF

v_call: TRBV6-1
d_call: TRBD1
j_call: TRBJ2-1
cdr3_aa: CASSEGGQAGEQFF

v_call: TRBV18
d_call: NA
j_call: TRBJ1-3
cdr3_aa: CASSPGPSGNTIYF

v_call: TRBV23-1
d_call: TRBD2
j_call: TRBJ2-7
cdr3_aa: CASSQSKASGYSYEQYF

v_call: TRBV5-1
d_call: TRBD2
j_call: TRBJ2-1
cdr3_aa: CASSHGAGYNEQFF

v_call: TRBV30
d_call: TRBD1
j_call: TRBJ2-7
cdr3_aa: CAWSVQGLFYEQYF

v_call: TRBV30
d_call: NA
j_call: TRBJ2-7
cdr3_aa: CAWSVTGQEQYF

v_call: TRBV7-2
d_call: NA
j_call: TRBJ1-5
cdr3_aa: CASSFGGSGQPQHF

v_call: TRBV15
d_call: NA
j_call: TRBJ1-2
cdr3_aa: CATSLPGVNYGYTF

v_call: TRBV7-2
d_call: NA
j_call: TRBJ2-5
cdr3_aa: CASSLGVAGSGETQYF

v_call: TRBV14
d_call: NA
j_call: TRBJ1-4
cdr3_aa: CASSQGFISGATNEKLFF

v_call: TRBV7-2
d_call: NA
j_call: TRBJ1-5
cdr3_aa: CASSLGQGYSPQHF

v_call: TRBV18
d_call: TRBD1
j_call: TRBJ2-7
cdr3_aa: CASSPTTGDSYEQYF

v_call: TRBV3-1/TRBV3-2
d_call: TRBD1
j_call: TRBJ1-2
cdr3_aa: CASSPRQGNYGYTF

v_call: TRBV7-3
d_call: NA
j_call: TRBJ2-1
cdr3_aa: CASSLRGGEQFF

v_call: TRBV9
d_call: NA
j_call: TRBJ2-5
cdr3_aa: CASSGGPRETQYF

v_call: TRBV28
d_call: NA
j_call: TRBJ1-1
cdr3_aa: CASSEATEAFF

v_call: TRBV24-1
d_call: NA
j_call: TRBJ2-2
cdr3_aa: CATPPGNRELFF

v_call: TRBV7-2
d_call: TRBD1
j_call: TRBJ2-7
cdr3_aa: CASSFPPGQGVHEQYF

v_call: TRBV19
d_call: NA
j_call: TRBJ2-4
cdr3_aa: CASSDKRGNIQYF

v_call: TRBV14
d_call: TRBD1
j_call: TRBJ1-1
cdr3_aa: CASSRGDRVNYTEAFF

v_call: TRBV5-5
d_call: TRBD2
j_call: TRBJ2-1
cdr3_aa: CASSWAGTSGGEQFF

v_call: TRBV29-1
d_call: TRBD1
j_call: TRBJ1-4
cdr3_aa: CSAIPGQGPEKLFF

v_call: TRBV30
d_call: TRBD1
j_call: TRBJ1-5
cdr3_aa: CAWRGTGGSYSNQPQHF

v_call: TRBV18
d_call: TRBD1
j_call: TRBJ2-1
cdr3_aa: CASSPGDRVNEQFF

v_call: TRBV7-2
d_call: TRBD2
j_call: TRBJ2-1
cdr3_aa: CASSRTSVYNEQFF